The 21 T cell receptor beta chains below all came from one sample that was sequenced in a study of blood T cell repertoires in COVID-19. Sequenced by immunoSEQ multiplex PCR; TCRdb stores in-frame clones only, minus some. The table has some 41,000 clones, 91% seen once. The specimen was peripheral blood. These receptors came from a woman in her twenties or thirties in a cohort sampled during active COVID-19.

This rearrangement joins TRBV23-1 to TRBJ2-7; D possibly corresponds to TRBD1 (6 bases). TRBV23-1 is annotated as an ORF whose role is uncertain. V was trimmed by 7 bases and J by 6 bases, leaving 25 bases between them. This CDR3 is 16 amino acids long. In DNA, the CDR3 is TGCGCCAGCACCTCAGCTCAGACAGGTAAGCCCTCCGAGCAGTACTTC. Translation: CASTSAQTGKPSEQYF.

The chain combines TRBV18 with TRBJ1-3; TRBD1 aligns across 7 bases. The CDR3 has 13 amino acids. Trimming removed 3 bases from V and 8 bases from J; junction bases left unmatched: 4. From germline, CDR1 is KGHSH and CDR2 LQKENI. The CDR3 DNA is TGTGCCAGCTCACCCTCAGGGGGAGACACCATATATTTT. Its translation: CASSPSGGDTIYF.

This chain links TRBV7-8 with TRBJ2-7, with a possible D match to TRBD2 (6 bases). This CDR3 has 14 amino acids. The germline V gene encodes CDR1 SGHVS and CDR2 FQNEAQ. Trimming pared 4 bases from V and 3 bases from J, leaving 13 bases between. The CDR3 DNA follows: TGTGCCAGCAGCTCAGGAGGGGCCCACTACGAGCAGTACTTC. It codes for CASSSGGAHYEQYF.

The chain couples TRBV28 to TRBJ1-5; possibly TRBD1 for D (6 bases). The CDR3 length is 17 residues. V was trimmed by 4 bases and J by 0 bases, leaving 16 bases between them. CDR1 is MDHEN and CDR2 is SYDVKM in the germline V gene. The CDR3 spells CASSSRGQGYSNQPQHF. CDR3 sequence (DNA): TGTGCCAGCAGTTCAAGGGGCCAGGGGTATAGCAATCAGCCCCAGCATTTT.

V usage is TRBV2 and J usage is TRBJ2-1; 8 bases are a match to TRBD1. Germline V gene data show CDR1 as SNHLY and CDR2 as FYNNEI. Trimming cost V 1 base and J 7 bases; bases outside gene matches: 0. The CDR3 covers 13 residues. The CDR3: CASSEGTGNEQFF. CDR3 DNA: TGTGCCAGCAGTGAAGGGACAGGGAATGAGCAGTTCTTC. Full variable domain (remainder filled in from reference TRBV2 and TRBJ2-1): EPEVTQTPSHQVTQMGQEVILRCVPISNHLYFYWYRQILGQKVEFLVSFYNNEISEKSEIFDDQFSVERPDGSNFTLKIRSTKLEDSAMYFCASSEGTGNEQFFGPGTRLTVL.

This clone was recorded a few times. This chain joins TRBV19 and TRBJ1-2; possibly TRBD1 for D (5 bases). CDR1 LNHDA and CDR2 SQIVND come from the germline V gene (reference sequence). The CDR3 runs to 12 residues. Trimming pared 11 bases from V and 4 bases from J, leaving 14 bases between. DNA of the CDR3: TGTGCCGGAGGGGACGGACTCTATGGCTACACCTTC. Its protein is CAGGDGLYGYTF.

The chain has TRBV24-1 and TRBJ1-2; 7 positions agree with TRBD1. The CDR3 loop spans 15 amino acids. J gave up 7 bases and V 2 bases, and 9 bases lay outside the gene matches. From germline, CDR1 is KGHDR and CDR2 SFDVKD. CDR3 nucleotides: TGTGCCACCAGTGATTCCGGGACAGTGCCGTCTGGCTACACCTTC. It codes for CATSDSGTVPSGYTF.

The V call is TRBV9, the J call TRBJ2-4, with 7 positions matching TRBD1. The CDR3 has 15 residues. CDR1 SGDLS and CDR2 YYNGEE come from the germline V gene. V shed 3 bases, J shed 8 bases, and the junction held 11 bases outside the gene matches. As DNA, the CDR3 is TGTGCCAGCAGCGCAGGACAGGTCCCCGGGTACATTCAGTACTTC. Its translation: CASSAGQVPGYIQYF.

The V call is TRBV24-1, the J call TRBJ1-5, with 10 positions matching TRBD1. CDR1 is KGHDR, CDR2 SFDVKD, per germline. CDR3 length: 14 amino acids. With V trimmed by 9 bases and J by 7 bases, 8 bases remained unmatched. CDR3 sequence reads: CATQRQGAGQPQHF. CDR3 sequence (DNA): TGTGCCACCCAGAGACAGGGGGCAGGACAGCCCCAGCATTTT.

The chain uses TRBV9 and TRBJ2-7; tentatively, D is TRBD2 (6 bases). The CDR3 runs 15 residues. Between the trimmed V and J ends, which lost 2 bases and 0 bases, there was a span of 12 bases. Per the germline V gene, CDR1 is SGDLS and CDR2 is YYNGEE. CDR3 loop: CASSVGDGSSYEQYF. The DNA of the CDR3 is TGTGCCAGCAGCGTGGGGGACGGGAGCTCCTACGAGCAGTACTTC. Variable domain in full (rest from reference TRBV9 and TRBJ2-7): DSGVTQTPKHLITATGQRVTLRCSPRSGDLSVYWYQQSLDQGLQFLIQYYNGEERAKGNILERFSAQQFPDLHSELNLSSLELGDSALYFCASSVGDGSSYEQYFGPGTRLTVT.

The chain has TRBV29-1 and TRBJ2-5; 7 bases map to TRBD2. Germline CDR1 and CDR2: SQVTM and ANQGSEA. This CDR3 comprises 17 residues. After removal of 4 bases from V and 5 bases from J, the junction contained 19 bases not matched to a gene. CDR3 DNA: TGCAGCGTTGCGGCCCCACCAGAGCGGGATAATAGGGAGACCCAGTACTTC. The encoded protein is CSVAAPPERDNRETQYF.

The chain is built from TRBV11-3 and TRBJ2-2; tentatively, D is TRBD2 (6 bases). The CDR3 extends over 15 amino acids. CDR1 is SGHNT and CDR2 is YENEEA in the germline V gene. V lost 2 bases and J 3 bases, leaving 10 bases between the germline ends. DNA for the CDR3: TGTGCCAGCAGCTTAAGGCCGGGGGACACCGGGGAGCTGTTTTTT. Translation gives CASSLRPGDTGELFF.

The rearrangement uses TRBV5-1 and TRBJ1-6, with TRBD1 matching over 8 bases. J gave up 7 bases and V 5 bases, and 2 bases lay outside the gene matches. CDR1 is SGHRS, CDR2 YFSETQ, per germline. CDR3 length: 13 residues. The CDR3 protein is CASRTGVNSPLHF. CDR3 DNA sequence: TGCGCCAGCAGGACAGGGGTAAATTCACCCCTCCACTTT.

This chain uses TRBV7-3 with TRBJ2-3, with 7 bases aligning to TRBD1. The CDR3 runs to 14 residues. J gave up 8 bases and V 5 bases, and 10 bases lay outside the gene matches. Germline V lookup: CDR1 SGHTA, CDR2 FQGTGA. CDR3 bases: TGTGCCAGCAGCCCAGGGGGTAGCTTGGGTACGCAGTATTTT. Encoded protein: CASSPGGSLGTQYF.

The chain carries TRBV11-2 and TRBJ2-1; D is unclear. Deletions cut 1 base from V and 4 bases from J, with 5 bases between. Germline-derived CDR1 and CDR2 are SGHAT and FQNNGV. This CDR3 comprises 13 residues. The DNA of the CDR3 is TGTGCCAGCAGCTTAGGGCCATACAATGAGCAGTTCTTC. Protein sequence: CASSLGPYNEQFF.

The chain links TRBV5-1 to TRBJ2-5, with D possibly matching TRBD1 (6 bases). V gave up 4 bases and J gave up 2 bases, with 15 bases separating them. CDR1 is SGHRS and CDR2 is YFSETQ in the germline V gene. This CDR3 has 15 residues. Here the CDR3 reads CASSIGQHLQETQYF. CDR3 DNA sequence: TGCGCCAGCAGCATCGGACAGCATCTACAAGAGACCCAGTACTTC.

The gene calls are TRBV5-6 and TRBJ2-3; TRBD2 matches at 12 bases. The CDR3 is made up of 15 amino acids. After removal of 4 bases from V and 5 bases from J, the junction contained 5 bases not matched to a gene. The germline V gene has CDR1 SGHDT and CDR2 YYEEEE. CDR3 nucleotide sequence: TGTGCCAGCAGCCTGTTGACTAGCGGGAGAGATACGCAGTATTTT. This sequence encodes CASSLLTSGRDTQYF. The full variable domain, rest sourced from reference TRBV5-6 and TRBJ2-3, is DAGVTQSPTHLIKTRGQQVTLRCSPKSGHDTVSWYQQALGQGPQFIFQYYEEEERQRGNFPDRFSGHQFPNYSSELNVNALLLGDSALYLCASSLLTSGRDTQYFGPGTRLTVL.

The chain combines TRBV19 with TRBJ2-1; a weak D match, TRBD1 (5 bases). Germline values: CDR1 LNHDA, CDR2 SQIVND (reference sequence). CDR3 length: 16 residues. The germline V and J ends were trimmed by 3 bases and 0 bases, with 12 bases remaining between them. The CDR3 here is CASSMSGAGSYNEQFF. CDR3 nucleotides: TGTGCCAGTAGTATGTCTGGGGCCGGCTCCTACAATGAGCAGTTCTTC.

V usage is TRBV7-3 and J usage is TRBJ1-1; D possibly corresponds to TRBD1 (5 bases). The V gene lost 1 base and the J gene lost 4 bases, with 10 bases spanning the gap. This CDR3 spans 14 amino acids. The germline CDR1 and CDR2 sequences are SGHTA and FQGTGA. DNA for the CDR3: TGTGCCAGCAGCTTAAAGGGCGGGGGCACTGAAGCTTTCTTT. Protein sequence: CASSLKGGGTEAFF.

Regarding this clone: This is likely an artifact of a read error, given a far larger clone one base away. The gene calls are TRBV24-1 and TRBJ1-6; 10 positions match TRBD1. The CDR3 extends over 14 amino acids. Germline loops: CDR1 KGHDR, CDR2 SFDVKD. The CDR3 region has the DNA TGTGCCACCAGTGACGCGACAGGGGGCTCACCCCTCCTCTTT. Its translation: CATSDATGGSPLLF.

This chain links TRBV24-1 with TRBJ1-2, with a weak D call TRBD1 (6 bases). The CDR3 runs 16 residues. Trimming removed 4 bases from V and 0 bases from J, with 14 bases in between. Looked up from germline, CDR1 is KGHDR and CDR2 is SFDVKD. CDR3 amino acids: CATSESPGTPNYGYTF. The CDR3, as DNA: TGTGCCACCAGTGAATCCCCCGGGACACCTAACTATGGCTACACCTTC.